This is a list of T cell receptor beta chains from one sample in a study of tumor-infiltrating lymphocytes in primary liver carcinoma. Via MiXCR, TCRdb re-called the multiplex PCR reads, giving one row per CDR3 protein. Counted here are 85,000 to 100,000 distinct CDR3 sequences, 55% to 75% occurring once; the ten biggest clones make up around 27%. Sample: tumor-adjacent normal liver tissue. Receptors were obtained from a man in his forties with primary liver carcinoma and hepatitis B virus infection. CDR3s include the opening cysteine and the closing phenylalanine or tryptophan. The order of the fields is J gene, D gene, clone size, V gene, CDR3 protein, CDR3 DNA. D genes are given only for firm matches. The size field is filled for only some rows; it gives once, few, many or a size class.

J gene: TRBJ2-7; D gene: NA; clone size: NA; V gene: TRBV12-3/TRBV12-4; CDR3 protein: CANRLEQAYEQYF; CDR3 DNA: TGTGCCAACAGACTGGAACAGGCCTACGAGCAGTACTTC
J gene: TRBJ2-7; D gene: NA; clone size: many; V gene: TRBV6-2/TRBV6-3; CDR3 protein: CASSSGQGGTSWRTYEQYF; CDR3 DNA: TGTGCCAGCAGTTCCGGACAGGGAGGGACTAGCTGGAGAACCTACGAGCAGTACTTC
J gene: TRBJ2-7; D gene: TRBD2; clone size: NA; V gene: TRBV12-3/TRBV12-4; CDR3 protein: CANSLGLAGFVSYEQYF; CDR3 DNA: TGTGCCAACAGTTTGGGACTAGCGGGATTTGTTTCCTACGAGCAGTACTTC
J gene: TRBJ2-1; D gene: NA; clone size: many; V gene: TRBV6-1; CDR3 protein: CASRGSPRNEQFF; CDR3 DNA: TGTGCCAGCAGAGGGTCCCCTCGTAATGAGCAGTTCTTC
J gene: TRBJ2-3; D gene: NA; clone size: NA; V gene: TRBV11-2; CDR3 protein: CASSLAPTGADTQYF; CDR3 DNA: TGTGCCAGCAGCTTAGCACCGACTGGCGCAGATACGCAGTATTTT
J gene: TRBJ2-5; D gene: NA; clone size: many; V gene: TRBV6-5; CDR3 protein: CASSYMGVSETQYF; CDR3 DNA: TGTGCCAGCAGTTACATGGGAGTGAGCGAGACCCAGTACTTC
J gene: TRBJ2-1; D gene: NA; clone size: few; V gene: TRBV28; CDR3 protein: CASSPPRGYNEQFF; CDR3 DNA: TGTGCCAGCAGCCCACCCAGGGGCTACAATGAGCAGTTCTTC
J gene: TRBJ2-1; D gene: NA; clone size: NA; V gene: TRBV11-2; CDR3 protein: CASSRLSLREQFF; CDR3 DNA: TGTGCCAGCAGCCGACTCAGCTTGCGGGAGCAGTTCTTC
J gene: TRBJ2-1; D gene: TRBD2; clone size: NA; V gene: TRBV4-1; CDR3 protein: CASSQVGTSGYDEQFF; CDR3 DNA: TGCGCCAGCAGCCAAGTGGGGACTAGCGGGTACGATGAGCAGTTCTTC
J gene: TRBJ2-1; D gene: TRBD2; clone size: many; V gene: TRBV10-3; CDR3 protein: CAISGTSGSNEQFF; CDR3 DNA: TGTGCCATCAGTGGGACTAGCGGGAGCAATGAGCAGTTCTTC
J gene: TRBJ2-5; D gene: TRBD2; clone size: many; V gene: TRBV10-3; CDR3 protein: CAIRRTSGEETQYF; CDR3 DNA: TGTGCCATCAGGAGGACTAGCGGGGAAGAGACCCAGTACTTC